This record concerns one T cell receptor beta chain sequence. Antigen specificity is unknown. Using immunoSEQ multiplex PCR, the repertoire was profiled, and TCRdb retains in-frame clones only, with some absent. This sample has around 97,000 clones; about 89% occur once, and the top ten carry 6%. Looked up from germline, CDR1 is MDHEN and CDR2 is SYDVKM. CDR3 length: 15 amino acids. V dropped 2 bases and J dropped 0 bases, with 8 bases sitting between them. This sample is part of a study of graft-versus-host responses after intestinal transplantation. Overall study findings and caveats: When patients had graft-donor T cell macrochimerism, their allografts held high graft-versus-host to host-versus-graft clonal ratios.

The source of this sequence is a human donor who received an intestinal transplant. This chain connects TRBV28 to TRBJ2-1, with a weak D call TRBD1 (5 bases). The input for sequencing was unstimulated CD8+ T cells sorted from spleen or lymph node cells, taken before intestinal transplant. DNA of the CDR3: TGTGCCAGCAGTTTAAGTGACAGCTCCTACAATGAGCAGTTCTTC. Protein product: CASSLSDSSYNEQFF.